This T cell receptor beta chain comes out of a study of blood T cell repertoires in COVID-19. Study-wide context: T cells, B-cell-depleted T cells, or PBMCs provided the cDNA or gDNA that served as material.

Per the authors' pipeline: Nucleated cell counts were estimated from reference gene primer amplification. Here immunoSEQ multiplex PCR was the method, and the copy in TCRdb shows in-frame clones only, minus some. V and J calls and clone size are copied from that table; D and trimming were computed from the DNA. In the table there are roughly 130,000 clones, roughly 86% of which are singletons. The clonotype originates from an older woman with acute or convalescent COVID-19. Sequences were obtained from peripheral blood.

CDR3 loop: CASSPGLAVEGEQFF. In DNA, the CDR3 is TGTGCCAGCTCACCAGGACTAGCGGTGGAGGGTGAGCAGTTCTTC. This chain connects TRBV18 to TRBJ2-1; 10 nucleotides agree with TRBD2. V shed 2 bases, J shed 9 bases, and the junction held 7 bases outside the gene matches. Germline values: CDR1 KGHSH, CDR2 LQKENI. The CDR3 sequence is 15 residues long.